Described below is a single TCR beta chain sequence and its context. Its antigen is not known. V trimming: 0 bases; J trimming: 4 bases; junction bases outside the gene matches: 5. This CDR3 is 16 amino acids long. The germline V gene encodes CDR1 SGHNT and CDR2 YYREEE (reference sequence). The data were obtained in a study of cytomegalovirus exposure and HLA in healthy donors. Study-wide points: Usually a TCR sequence was rare, but some public TCRs were found in many donors. More clonal expansion characterized HLA-associated TCR beta chains than equally common others in a later analysis.

60 Vbeta and 13 Jbeta primers were used in PCR. This table comes from immunoSEQ multiplex PCR, and its TCRdb copy is limited to in-frame clones, with some not included. Here the sample spans over 250,000 clones, roughly 85% being singletons. Sample: PBMCs. The TCR sequence derives from a man aged 35 to 55 in good health and CMV-seropositive. The V gene is TRBV5-4, the J gene TRBJ2-1, with 9 bases matching TRBD2. CDR3 sequence (DNA): TGTGCCAGCAGCTTGGCGCGACTAGCGGATTACAATGAGCAGTTCTTC. Protein product: CASSLARLADYNEQFF.